This T cell receptor (beta chain) was retrieved from a study of STAT5B mutations in CD4+ large granular lymphocyte leukemia. Points from the study as a whole: Data were not HLA-matched across samples. Patient CD4-sorted repertoires looked more clonal than healthy CD4+ repertoires, even without putative leukemic clones. Approximately 25% of private leukemic clonotypes occurred rarely in other patients' non-leukemic repertoires. Top patient clones used TRBV06 genes more often: 8/27 versus 2/35 in controls.

Profiled with immunoSEQ multiplex PCR; TCRdb holds only in-frame clones, not every one. There are about 48,000 clones in the sample; just over 70% occur only once, and about 1.6% lies in the top ten. This clone occurred a few times. Its antigen is unknown. This CDR3 spans 13 amino acids. Germline V CDR1 and CDR2: SQVTM, ANQGSEA. V shed 6 bases, J shed 2 bases, and the junction held 6 bases outside the gene matches. The gene calls are TRBV29-1 and TRBJ2-5; 7 bases are shared with TRBD1. The receptor was isolated from a human donor in good health. Sequencing used CD4+ T cells from blood buffy coats. The DNA of the CDR3 is TGCAGCGTCGCTTCGGGACAGCAAGAGACCCAGTACTTC. It codes for CSVASGQQETQYF.